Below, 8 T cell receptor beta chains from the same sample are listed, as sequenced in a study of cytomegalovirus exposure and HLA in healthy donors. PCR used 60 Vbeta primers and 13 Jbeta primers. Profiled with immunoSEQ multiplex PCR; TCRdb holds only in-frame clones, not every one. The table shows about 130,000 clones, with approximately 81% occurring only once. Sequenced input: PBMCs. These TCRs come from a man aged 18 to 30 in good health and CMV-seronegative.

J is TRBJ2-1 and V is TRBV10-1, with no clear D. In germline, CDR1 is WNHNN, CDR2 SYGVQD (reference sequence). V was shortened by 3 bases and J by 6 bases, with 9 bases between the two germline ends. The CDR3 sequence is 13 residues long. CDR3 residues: CASSDPGGNEQFF. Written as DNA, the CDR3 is TGCGCCAGCAGTGATCCTGGCGGCAATGAGCAGTTCTTC.

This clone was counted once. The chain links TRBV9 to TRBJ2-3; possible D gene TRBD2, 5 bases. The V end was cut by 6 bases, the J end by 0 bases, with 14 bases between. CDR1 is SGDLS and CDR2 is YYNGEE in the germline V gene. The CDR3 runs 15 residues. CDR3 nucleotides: TGTGCCAGCAATGTGGGAGTGTCTAGCACAGATACGCAGTATTTT. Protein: CASNVGVSSTDTQYF.

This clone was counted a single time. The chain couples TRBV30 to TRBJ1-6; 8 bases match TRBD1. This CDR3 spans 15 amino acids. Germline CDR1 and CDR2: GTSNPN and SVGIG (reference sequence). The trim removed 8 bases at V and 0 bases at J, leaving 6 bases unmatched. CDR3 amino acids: CAGNTGGSYNSPLHF. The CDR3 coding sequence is TGTGCCGGGAATACAGGGGGCTCCTATAATTCACCCCTCCACTTT.

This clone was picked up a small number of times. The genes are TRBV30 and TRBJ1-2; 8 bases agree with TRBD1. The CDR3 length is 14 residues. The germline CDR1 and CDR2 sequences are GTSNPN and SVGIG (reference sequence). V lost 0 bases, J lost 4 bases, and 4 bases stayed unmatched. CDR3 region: CAWSVQGAPYGYTF. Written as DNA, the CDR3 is TGTGCCTGGAGTGTGCAGGGGGCTCCCTATGGCTACACCTTC.

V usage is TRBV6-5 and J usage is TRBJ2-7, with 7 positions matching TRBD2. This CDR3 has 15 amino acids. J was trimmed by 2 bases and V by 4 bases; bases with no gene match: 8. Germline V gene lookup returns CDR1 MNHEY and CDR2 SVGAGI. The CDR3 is CASSSRDGGTYEQYF. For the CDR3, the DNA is TGTGCCAGCAGTTCACGTGACGGGGGGACCTACGAGCAGTACTTC.

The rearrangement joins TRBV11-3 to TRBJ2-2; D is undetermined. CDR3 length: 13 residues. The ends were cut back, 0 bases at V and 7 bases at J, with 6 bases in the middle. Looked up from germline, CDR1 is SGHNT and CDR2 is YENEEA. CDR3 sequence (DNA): TGTGCCAGCAGCTTAGAGGCCGACGGGGAGCTGTTTTTT. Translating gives CASSLEADGELFF.

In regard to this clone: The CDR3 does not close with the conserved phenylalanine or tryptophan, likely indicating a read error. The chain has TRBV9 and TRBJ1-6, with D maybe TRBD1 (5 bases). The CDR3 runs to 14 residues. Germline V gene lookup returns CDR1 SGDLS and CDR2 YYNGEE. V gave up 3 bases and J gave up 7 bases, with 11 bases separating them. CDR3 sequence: CASSAEGRNSPLHL. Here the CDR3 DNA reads TGTGCCAGCAGCGCCGAGGGGAGGAATTCACCCCTCCACCTT.

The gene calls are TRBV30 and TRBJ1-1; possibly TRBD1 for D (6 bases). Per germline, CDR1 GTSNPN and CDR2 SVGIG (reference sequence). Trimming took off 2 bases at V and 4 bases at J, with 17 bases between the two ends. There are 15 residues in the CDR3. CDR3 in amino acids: CAWSRNRVRITEAFF. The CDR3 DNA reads TGTGCCTGGAGTCGAAACAGGGTACGCATCACTGAAGCTTTCTTT.